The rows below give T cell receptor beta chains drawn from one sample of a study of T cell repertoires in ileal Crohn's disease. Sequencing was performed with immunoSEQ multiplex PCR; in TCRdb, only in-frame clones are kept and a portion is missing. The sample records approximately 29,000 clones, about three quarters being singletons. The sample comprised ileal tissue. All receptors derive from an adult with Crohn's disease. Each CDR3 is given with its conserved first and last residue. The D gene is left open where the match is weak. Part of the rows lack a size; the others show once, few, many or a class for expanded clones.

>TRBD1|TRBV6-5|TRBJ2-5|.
TGTGCCAGCAGAGAGAGAGGGGGCCGAGAGACCCAGTACTTC
CASRERGGRETQYF
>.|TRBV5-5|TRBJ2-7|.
TGTGCCAGCAGCTATCCCCGGGGATACGAGCAGTACTTC
CASSYPRGYEQYF
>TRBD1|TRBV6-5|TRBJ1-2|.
TGTGCCAGCAGGCCGGGACAGGGTAATGGCTACACCTTC
CASRPGQGNGYTF
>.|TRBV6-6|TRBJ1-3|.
TGTGCCAGCAGATTATTAGAACAGGGTCACCTTATTTTT
CASRLLEQGHLIF
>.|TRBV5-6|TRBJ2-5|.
TGTGCCAGCACCATAAACAGGGGACTGCAAGAGACCCAGTACTTC
CASTINRGLQETQYF
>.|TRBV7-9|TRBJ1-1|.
TGTGCCAGCAGCCATAGCCCGGGAGGGAACACTGAAGCTTTCTTT
CASSHSPGGNTEAFF
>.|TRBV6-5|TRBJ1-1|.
TGTGCCAGCATCCCCACCGGGGATCTGAGGACTGAAGCTTTCTTT
CASIPTGDLRTEAFF
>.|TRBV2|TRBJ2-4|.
TGTGCCAGCATTAGGGACCGGGGGGCCAAAAACATTCAGTACTTC
CASIRDRGAKNIQYF
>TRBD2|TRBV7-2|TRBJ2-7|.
TGTGCCAGCAGCTTAAATAGACTAGCAGGTCAGGGCTCCTACGAGCAGTACTTC
CASSLNRLAGQGSYEQYF
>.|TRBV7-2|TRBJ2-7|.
TGTGCCAGCAGCTTAGGACAGGCGGGCGAGCAGTACTTC
CASSLGQAGEQYF
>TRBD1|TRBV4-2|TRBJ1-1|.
TGTGCCAGCAGCCAAGTAGGGGGCCAGAACACTGAAGCTTTCTTT
CASSQVGGQNTEAFF
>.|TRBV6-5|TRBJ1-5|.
TGTGCCAGCAGGATCAAGGCGGGTAGCAATCAGCCCCAGCATTTT
CASRIKAGSNQPQHF
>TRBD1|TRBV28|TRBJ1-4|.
TGTGCCAGCAGCCGGACGACTACAGGGGGTGAAAAACTGTTTTTT
CASSRTTTGGEKLFF
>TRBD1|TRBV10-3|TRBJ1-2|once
TGTGCCATCAGTGAGCGACAGGGGGAAGTTTGGTATGGCTACACCTTC
CAISERQGEVWYGYTF
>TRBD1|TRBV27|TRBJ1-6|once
TGTGCCAGCAGTTTATGGGGACAGTATAATTCACCCCTCCACTTT
CASSLWGQYNSPLHF
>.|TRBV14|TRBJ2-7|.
TGTGCCAGCAGCCAAGTCTCAGGGTCCGAGCAGTACTTC
CASSQVSGSEQYF
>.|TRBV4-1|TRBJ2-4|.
TGCGCCAGCAGCCAAGGGACAGGACTAAACGTCATTCAGTACTTC
CASSQGTGLNVIQYF
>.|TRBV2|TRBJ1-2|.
TGTGCCAGCAGTGGGGCAGGGTCCCTCTATGGCTACACCTTC
CASSGAGSLYGYTF